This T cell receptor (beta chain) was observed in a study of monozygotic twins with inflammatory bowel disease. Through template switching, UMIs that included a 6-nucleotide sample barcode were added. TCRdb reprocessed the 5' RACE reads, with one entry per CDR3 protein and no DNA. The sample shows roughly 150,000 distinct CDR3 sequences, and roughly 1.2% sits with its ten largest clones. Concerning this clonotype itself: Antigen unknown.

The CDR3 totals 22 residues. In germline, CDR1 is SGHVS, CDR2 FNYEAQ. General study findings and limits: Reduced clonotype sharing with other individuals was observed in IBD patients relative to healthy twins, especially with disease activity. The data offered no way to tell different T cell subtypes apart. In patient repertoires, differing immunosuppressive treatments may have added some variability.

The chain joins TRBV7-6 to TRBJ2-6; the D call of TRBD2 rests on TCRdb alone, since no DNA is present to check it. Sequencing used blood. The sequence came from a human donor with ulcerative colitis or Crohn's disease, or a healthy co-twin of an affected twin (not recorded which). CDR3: CASSLVGALGLAGGTGANVLTF.